The text below deals with one T cell receptor (beta chain). Using its own MiXCR run on the RT-PCR reads, TCRdb lists one record per CDR3 protein. The data contain around 700,000 distinct CDR3 sequences, 14% of them singletons. This CDR3 is built from 14 residues. The ends were cut back, 0 bases at V and 0 bases at J, with 5 bases in the middle. Germline-derived CDR1 and CDR2 are MNHEY and SVGEGT. This receptor was taken from a female donor in good health, serving as a healthy control. The rearrangement links TRBV6-2 or TRBV6-3 to TRBJ1-2; D gene unclear. Sequenced sample: memory CD4+ T cells from blood. The CDR3 DNA reads as TGTGCCAGCAGTTACTCTTTCGCTAACTATGGCTACACCTTC. This sequence encodes CASSYSFANYGYTF.